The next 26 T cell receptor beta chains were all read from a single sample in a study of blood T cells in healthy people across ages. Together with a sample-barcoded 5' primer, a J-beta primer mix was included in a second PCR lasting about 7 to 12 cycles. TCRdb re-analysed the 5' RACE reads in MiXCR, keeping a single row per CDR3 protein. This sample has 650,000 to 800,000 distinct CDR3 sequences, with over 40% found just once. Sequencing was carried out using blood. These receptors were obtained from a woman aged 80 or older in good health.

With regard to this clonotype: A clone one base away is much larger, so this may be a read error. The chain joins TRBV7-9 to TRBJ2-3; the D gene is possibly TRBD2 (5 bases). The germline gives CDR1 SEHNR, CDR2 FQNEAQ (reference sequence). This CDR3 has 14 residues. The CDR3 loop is CAGSGSAASATQYF. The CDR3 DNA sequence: TGTGCCGGCAGCGGATCGGCAGCAAGCGCTACGCAGTATTTT.

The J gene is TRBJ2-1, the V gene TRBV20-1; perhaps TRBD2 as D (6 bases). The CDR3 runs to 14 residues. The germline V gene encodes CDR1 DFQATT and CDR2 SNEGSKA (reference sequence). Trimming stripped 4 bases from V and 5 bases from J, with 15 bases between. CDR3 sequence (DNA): TGCAGTGCTACTCTAGGCGGGGACCACAATGAGCAGTTCTTC. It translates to CSATLGGDHNEQFF.

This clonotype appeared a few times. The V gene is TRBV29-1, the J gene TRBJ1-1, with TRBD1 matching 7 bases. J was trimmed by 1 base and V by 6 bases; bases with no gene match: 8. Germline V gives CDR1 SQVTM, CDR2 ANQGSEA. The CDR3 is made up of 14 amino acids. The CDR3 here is CSVIGNRGNTEAFF. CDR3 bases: TGCAGCGTCATCGGCAACAGGGGGAACACTGAAGCTTTCTTT.

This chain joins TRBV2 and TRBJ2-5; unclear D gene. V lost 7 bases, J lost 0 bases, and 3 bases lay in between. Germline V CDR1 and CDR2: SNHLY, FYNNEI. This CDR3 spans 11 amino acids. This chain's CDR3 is CASNDQETQYF. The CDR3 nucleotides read TGTGCCAGCAATGACCAAGAGACCCAGTACTTC.

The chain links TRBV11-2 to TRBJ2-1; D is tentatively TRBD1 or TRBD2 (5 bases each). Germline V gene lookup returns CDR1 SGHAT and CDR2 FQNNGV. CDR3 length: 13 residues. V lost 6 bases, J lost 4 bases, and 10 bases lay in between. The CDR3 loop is CASRPGRYNEQFF. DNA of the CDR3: TGTGCCAGCAGGCCAGGGAGATACAATGAGCAGTTCTTC.

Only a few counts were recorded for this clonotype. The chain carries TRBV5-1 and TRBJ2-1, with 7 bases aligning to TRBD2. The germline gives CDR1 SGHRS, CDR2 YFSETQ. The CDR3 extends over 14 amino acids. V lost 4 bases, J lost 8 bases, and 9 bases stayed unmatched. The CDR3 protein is CASSVAGGSYEQFF. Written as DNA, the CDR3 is TGCGCCAGCAGCGTCGCTGGCGGGAGCTATGAGCAGTTCTTC.

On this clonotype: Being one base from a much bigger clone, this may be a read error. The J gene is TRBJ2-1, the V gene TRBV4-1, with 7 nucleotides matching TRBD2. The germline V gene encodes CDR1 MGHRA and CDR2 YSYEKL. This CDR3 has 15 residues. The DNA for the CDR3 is TGCGCCAGCAGCTCAGCTAGCGGCTCCTACAATGAGCGGTTCTTC. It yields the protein CASSSASGSYNERFF.

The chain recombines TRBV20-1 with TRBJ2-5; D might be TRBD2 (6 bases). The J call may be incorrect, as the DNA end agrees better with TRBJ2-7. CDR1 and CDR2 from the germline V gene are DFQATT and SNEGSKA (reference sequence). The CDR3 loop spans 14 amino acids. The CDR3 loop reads CSAIGGASVYEQYF. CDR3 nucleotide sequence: TGCAGTGCTATTGGAGGGGCCTCAGTTTACGAGCAGTACTTC.

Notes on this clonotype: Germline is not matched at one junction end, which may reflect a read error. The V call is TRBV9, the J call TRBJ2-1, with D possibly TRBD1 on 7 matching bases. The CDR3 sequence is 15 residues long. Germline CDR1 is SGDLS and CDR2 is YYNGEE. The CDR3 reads CASSGTGDWFNGQFF. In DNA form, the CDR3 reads TGTGCCAGCAGCGGTACAGGGGACTGGTTCAATGGGCAGTTCTTC.

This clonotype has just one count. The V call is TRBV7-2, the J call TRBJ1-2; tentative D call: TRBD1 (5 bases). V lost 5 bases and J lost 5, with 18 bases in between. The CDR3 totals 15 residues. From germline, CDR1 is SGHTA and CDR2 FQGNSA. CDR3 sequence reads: CASSPGLNRRYGYTF. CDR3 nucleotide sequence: TGTGCCAGCAGCCCGGGACTGAACAGGCGTTATGGCTACACCTTC.

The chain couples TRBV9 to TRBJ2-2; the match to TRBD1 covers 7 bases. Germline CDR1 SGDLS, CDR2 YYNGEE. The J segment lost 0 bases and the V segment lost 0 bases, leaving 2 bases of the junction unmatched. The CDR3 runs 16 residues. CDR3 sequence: CASSVAGGTNTGELFF. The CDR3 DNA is TGTGCCAGCAGCGTAGCAGGGGGAACGAACACCGGGGAGCTGTTTTTT.

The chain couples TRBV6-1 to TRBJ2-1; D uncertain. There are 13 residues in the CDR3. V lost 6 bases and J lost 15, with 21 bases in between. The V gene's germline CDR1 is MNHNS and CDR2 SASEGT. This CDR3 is CASSITLVRVVFF. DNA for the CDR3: TGTGCCAGCAGCATAACCCTAGTAAGGGTCGTGTTCTTC.

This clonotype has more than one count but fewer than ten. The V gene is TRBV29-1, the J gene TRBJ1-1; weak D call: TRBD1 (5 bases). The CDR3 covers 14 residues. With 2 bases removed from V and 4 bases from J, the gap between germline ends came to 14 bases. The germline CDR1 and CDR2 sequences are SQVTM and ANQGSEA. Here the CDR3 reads CSVEIWIGGTEAFF. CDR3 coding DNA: TGCAGCGTTGAAATATGGATTGGGGGCACTGAAGCTTTCTTT.

This chain's CDR3 is CASSAGPRGNQPQHF. CDR3 DNA: TGTGCCAGTTCGGCGGGACCCCGGGGAAATCAGCCCCAGCATTTT. This sequence joins TRBV6-5 and TRBJ1-5; a weak D match, TRBD1 (5 bases). Germline V lookup: CDR1 MNHEY, CDR2 SVGAGI. V lost 9 bases and J lost 4, with 19 bases in between. This CDR3 has 15 amino acids.

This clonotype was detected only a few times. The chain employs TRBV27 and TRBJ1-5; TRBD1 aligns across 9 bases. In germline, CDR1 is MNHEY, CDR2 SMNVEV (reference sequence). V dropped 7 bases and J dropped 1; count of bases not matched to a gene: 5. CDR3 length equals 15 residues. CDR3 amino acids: CASTLTGGSNQPQHF. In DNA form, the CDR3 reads TGTGCCAGCACCCTGACAGGGGGAAGCAATCAGCCCCAGCATTTT.

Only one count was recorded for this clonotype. Here the CDR3 reads CAWSPTTINEQFF. CDR3 DNA sequence: TGTGCCTGGAGTCCAACTACCATCAATGAGCAGTTCTTC. The V and J genes are TRBV30 and TRBJ2-1; no reliable D call. This CDR3 is 13 amino acids long. CDR1 and CDR2 from the germline V gene are GTSNPN and SVGIG (reference sequence). The V gene lost 2 bases and the J gene lost 6 bases, with 11 bases spanning the gap.

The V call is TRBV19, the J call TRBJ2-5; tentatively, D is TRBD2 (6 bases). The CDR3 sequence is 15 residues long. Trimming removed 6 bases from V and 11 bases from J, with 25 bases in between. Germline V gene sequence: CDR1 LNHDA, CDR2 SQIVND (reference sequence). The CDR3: CASRNSGSRDTEQYF. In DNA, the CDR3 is TGTGCCAGTAGGAATAGCGGCTCCCGGGATACTGAGCAGTACTTC.

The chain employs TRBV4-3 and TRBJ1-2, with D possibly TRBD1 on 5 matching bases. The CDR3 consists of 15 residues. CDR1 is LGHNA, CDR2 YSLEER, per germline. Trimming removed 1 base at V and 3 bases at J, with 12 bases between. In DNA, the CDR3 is TGCGCCAGCAGCCAAGCAACAGGAACGGACTATGGCTACACCTTC. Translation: CASSQATGTDYGYTF.

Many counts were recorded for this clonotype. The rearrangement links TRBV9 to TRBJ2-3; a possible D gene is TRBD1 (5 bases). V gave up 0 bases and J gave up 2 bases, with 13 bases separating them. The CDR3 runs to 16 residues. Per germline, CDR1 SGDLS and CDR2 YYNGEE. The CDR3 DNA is TGTGCCAGCAGCGTAGGAGGACACGCCTCCACAGATACGCAGTATTTT. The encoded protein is CASSVGGHASTDTQYF.

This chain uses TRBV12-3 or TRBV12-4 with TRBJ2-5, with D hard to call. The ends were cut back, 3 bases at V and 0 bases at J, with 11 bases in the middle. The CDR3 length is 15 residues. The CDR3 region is CASSLNWPNQETQYF. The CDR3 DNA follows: TGTGCCAGCAGTTTGAATTGGCCGAACCAAGAGACCCAGTACTTC.

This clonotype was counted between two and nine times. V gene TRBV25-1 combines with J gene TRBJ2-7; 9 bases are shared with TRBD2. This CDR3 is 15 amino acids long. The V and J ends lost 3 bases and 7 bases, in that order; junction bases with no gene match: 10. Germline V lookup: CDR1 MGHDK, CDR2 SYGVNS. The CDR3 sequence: CASSDLAGGENEQYF. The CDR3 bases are TGTGCCAGCAGTGACCTCGCGGGGGGGGAAAATGAGCAGTACTTC.

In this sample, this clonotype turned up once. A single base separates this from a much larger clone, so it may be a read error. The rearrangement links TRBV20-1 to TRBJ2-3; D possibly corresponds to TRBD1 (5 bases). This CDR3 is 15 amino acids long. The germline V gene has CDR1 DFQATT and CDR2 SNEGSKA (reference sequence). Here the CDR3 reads CSARKLAGSPDMQYF. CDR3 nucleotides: TGCAGTGCTAGGAAGTTGGCAGGGTCCCCAGATATGCAGTATTTT.

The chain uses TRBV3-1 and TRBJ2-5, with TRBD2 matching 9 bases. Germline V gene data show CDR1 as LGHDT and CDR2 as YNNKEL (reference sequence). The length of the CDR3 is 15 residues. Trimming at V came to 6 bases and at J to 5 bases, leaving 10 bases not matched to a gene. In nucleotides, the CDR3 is TGTGCCAGCAGGCTAAAGGGACTAGCAACGGAGACCCAGTACTTC. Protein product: CASRLKGLATETQYF.

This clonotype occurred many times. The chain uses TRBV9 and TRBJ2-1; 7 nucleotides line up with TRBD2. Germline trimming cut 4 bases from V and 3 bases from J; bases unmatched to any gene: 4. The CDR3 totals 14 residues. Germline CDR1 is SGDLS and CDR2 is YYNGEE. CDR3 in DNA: TGTGCCAGCAGCATCGGGGACTACTACAATGAGCAGTTCTTC. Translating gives CASSIGDYYNEQFF.

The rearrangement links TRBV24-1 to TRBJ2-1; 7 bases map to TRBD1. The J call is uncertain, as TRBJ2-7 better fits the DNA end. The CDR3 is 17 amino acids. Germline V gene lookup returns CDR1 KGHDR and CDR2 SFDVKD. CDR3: CATSPSSRQGSYNEQYF. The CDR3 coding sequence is TGTGCCACCAGCCCATCGTCGCGACAGGGTTCCTACAATGAGCAGTACTTC.

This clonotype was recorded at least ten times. The chain's CDR3 is CASKLEQGGMKTDTQYF. The DNA for the CDR3 is TGCGCCAGCAAGCTGGAGCAGGGAGGGATGAAGACAGATACGCAGTATTTT. The chain has TRBV5-1 and TRBJ2-3; 7 bases are shared with TRBD2. The CDR3 covers 17 residues. Trimming cost V 6 bases and J 3 bases; bases outside gene matches: 16. Germline V gives CDR1 SGHRS, CDR2 YFSETQ.